What follows are 25 T cell receptor beta chains derived from one specimen sequenced in a study of blood T cell repertoires in COVID-19 (TCRdb year 2020). The library was produced with the immunoSEQ multiplex PCR assay. TCRdb re-hosts the immuneACCESS table, in-frame sequences only. Its copies lack some clones; in the studies checked, an unresolved V gene accounts for under half of them, and the cause for the rest is not known. The sample includes tens of thousands of clones, with 90% observed a single time. The ten largest make up 0.52% of the sample. Sequenced material: peripheral blood. The receptor source for this set is a man aged 45-65 years with COVID-19, enrolled during active disease.

The chain has TRBV19 and TRBJ1-5; 9 nucleotides line up with TRBD1. The CDR3 is 15 amino acids. J lost 0 bases, V lost 5 bases, and 2 bases had no gene match. CDR1 is LNHDA and CDR2 is SQIVND in the germline V gene (reference sequence). Written as DNA, the CDR3 is TGTGCCAGTAGTGACAGGGGGGCTAGCAATCAGCCCCAGCATTTT. Its translation is CASSDRGASNQPQHF.

V is TRBV14 and J is TRBJ1-1, with D possibly matching TRBD1 (6 bases). Germline-derived CDR1 and CDR2 are SGHDN and FVKESK. The V and J ends lost 1 base and 6 bases respectively, with 9 bases between them. The CDR3 runs to 13 residues. The DNA for the CDR3 is TGTGCCAGCAGCCAAGTACGGACAGCTGAAGCTTTCTTT. This gives the protein CASSQVRTAEAFF.

The rearrangement joins TRBV28 to TRBJ1-2; no reliable D call. Germline assignment: CDR1 MDHEN and CDR2 SYDVKM. Trimming removed 2 bases from V and 5 bases from J, with 15 bases in between. This CDR3 is built from 15 residues. The CDR3 DNA reads as TGTGCCAGCAGTTTAAACACGTATTATTGGTATGGCTACACCTTC. Encoded protein: CASSLNTYYWYGYTF.

The chain employs TRBV7-8 and TRBJ1-5, with 8 positions matching TRBD1. The CDR3 covers 14 residues. CDR1 is SGHVS, CDR2 FQNEAQ, per germline. Trimming removed 5 bases from V and 6 bases from J; junction bases left unmatched: 6. The chain's CDR3 is CASSGDRGGQPQHF. CDR3 bases: TGTGCCAGCAGCGGCGACAGGGGTGGTCAGCCCCAGCATTTT. The full variable domain, rest sourced from reference TRBV7-8 and TRBJ1-5, is GAGVSQSPRYKVAKRGQDVALRCDPISGHVSLFWYQQALGQGPEFLTYFQNEAQLDKSGLPSDRFFAERPEGSVSTLKIQRTQQEDSAVYLCASSGDRGGQPQHFGDGTRLSIL.

This chain uses TRBV5-8 with TRBJ2-2, with D uncertain. CDR3 length: 16 amino acids. CDR1 is SGHTS and CDR2 is YDEGEE in the germline V gene. With 0 bases removed from V and 4 bases from J, the gap between germline ends came to 13 bases. CDR3 sequence reads: CASSLETGATTGELFF. In DNA form, the CDR3 reads TGTGCCAGCAGCTTGGAGACTGGCGCGACCACCGGGGAGCTGTTTTTT.

The chain is built from TRBV4-2 and TRBJ2-2; 7 positions agree with TRBD2. Trimming cost V 1 base and J 0 bases; bases outside gene matches: 5. The CDR3 is made up of 17 amino acids. Per the germline V gene, CDR1 is LGHNA and CDR2 is YNFKEQ. The CDR3 DNA reads TGTGCCAGCAGCCAAGCGGGAAGCGGGGCGAACACCGGGGAGCTGTTTTTT. It yields the protein CASSQAGSGANTGELFF.

This rearrangement joins TRBV6-4 to TRBJ2-1, with 7 bases aligning to TRBD2. V trimming: 4 bases; J trimming: 6 bases; junction bases outside the gene matches: 9. Per germline, CDR1 MRHNA and CDR2 SNTAGT. This CDR3 contains 15 residues. Here the CDR3 DNA reads TGTGCCAGCAGTGTGGGACCCAGGGAGGGCAATGAGCAGTTCTTC. Amino acid sequence: CASSVGPREGNEQFF.

This clone was counted once. The chain joins TRBV12-5 to TRBJ1-1, with 7 positions matching TRBD1. CDR3 length: 15 amino acids. The germline CDR1 and CDR2 sequences are LGHNT and FRNRAP. The V segment lost 5 bases and the J segment 1 base; nucleotides outside the gene matches: 7. DNA for the CDR3: TGTGCTAGTGGTCTGATCAGGACAGGGAACACTGAAGCTTTCTTT. Amino acids: CASGLIRTGNTEAFF.

The chain has TRBV7-9 and TRBJ2-1; TRBD2 matches 10 bases. The CDR3 consists of 13 residues. V was pared by 11 bases and J by 8 bases, with 9 bases of the junction left unmatched. CDR1 SEHNR and CDR2 FQNEAQ come from the germline V gene (reference sequence). DNA for the CDR3: TGTGCCGTCAAGCGGGAGGGGGTGGATGAGCAGTTCTTC. As protein: CAVKREGVDEQFF.

The CDR3 DNA reads as TGTGCCAGCAGCCAGGAGGGAAACTACGAGCAGTACTTC. Protein sequence: CASSQEGNYEQYF. This chain connects TRBV4-2 to TRBJ2-7; tentatively, D is TRBD2 (6 bases). V dropped 3 bases and J dropped 3 bases, with 9 bases sitting between them. The germline V gene encodes CDR1 LGHNA and CDR2 YNFKEQ. This CDR3 comprises 13 residues.

The chain carries TRBV18 and TRBJ2-2; 8 nucleotides agree with TRBD2. Unmatched junction bases numbered 1, after V lost 3 bases and J lost 7 bases. Per the germline V gene, CDR1 is KGHSH and CDR2 is LQKENI. This CDR3 has 13 amino acids. CDR3 in DNA: TGTGCCAGCTCACCCGGGACTAGCGGGGAGCTGTTTTTT. Translated: CASSPGTSGELFF.

The chain has TRBV18 and TRBJ2-7, with D unresolved. The germline V gene encodes CDR1 KGHSH and CDR2 LQKENI. This CDR3 is built from 13 residues. Trimming took 0 bases from V and 1 from J, leaving 4 bases between them. CDR3 residues: CASSPPASYEQYF. CDR3 coding DNA: TGTGCCAGCTCACCACCGGCTTCCTACGAGCAGTACTTC. Combining the CDR3 with reference TRBV18 and TRBJ2-7 gives the whole variable domain NAGVMQNPRHLVRRRGQEARLRCSPMKGHSHVYWYRQLPEEGLKFMVYLQKENIIDESGMPKERFSAEFPKEGPSILRIQQVVRGDSAAYFCASSPPASYEQYFGPGTRLTVT.

The V gene is TRBV9, the J gene TRBJ1-5, with 7 bases fitting TRBD1. CDR3 length: 15 amino acids. The V gene end was trimmed by 0 bases and the J gene end by 7 bases; junction bases not matched to a gene: 7. The V gene's germline CDR1 is SGDLS and CDR2 YYNGEE. The CDR3 DNA reads as TGTGCCAGCAGCGTAGAAGGGGGCTCTGGACAGCCCCAGCATTTT. It yields the protein CASSVEGGSGQPQHF.

The rearrangement uses TRBV7-9 and TRBJ1-2; TRBD1 might be the D (5 bases). Trimming pared 1 base from V and 9 bases from J, leaving 18 bases between. The length of the CDR3 is 15 residues. From germline, CDR1 is SEHNR and CDR2 FQNEAQ (reference sequence). The CDR3 nucleotides are TGTGCCAGCAGCTTAGGACAGACTCATATACTCAGCTACACCTTC. It codes for CASSLGQTHILSYTF.

V gene TRBV7-9 combines with J gene TRBJ2-3, with a weak D call TRBD1 (6 bases). CDR1 and CDR2 (germline): SEHNR, FQNEAQ (reference sequence). Between the trimmed V and J ends, which lost 4 bases and 9 bases, there was a span of 11 bases. This CDR3 is 12 amino acids long. CDR3 sequence reads: CASSSGQATQYF. For the CDR3, the DNA is TGTGCCAGCAGCTCGGGACAAGCAACGCAGTATTTT.

This rearrangement joins TRBV7-2 to TRBJ2-5; D is unclear. The germline CDR1 and CDR2 sequences are SGHTA and FQGNSA. CDR3 length: 15 residues. The germline V and J ends were trimmed by 1 base and 1 base, with 10 bases remaining between them. Here the CDR3 DNA reads TGTGCCAGCAGCTTAGTAGTATATACCCAAGAGACCCAGTACTTC. Translation: CASSLVVYTQETQYF.

The chain has TRBV6-6 and TRBJ1-1; D unresolved. Germline CDR1 and CDR2: MNHNY and SVGAGI (reference sequence). V was pared by 3 bases and J by 6 bases, with 14 bases between. The CDR3 extends over 14 amino acids. Here the CDR3 DNA reads TGTGCCAGCAGTTATTTCGGGGAGGACGCTGAAGCTTTCTTT. It translates to CASSYFGEDAEAFF.

This chain joins TRBV3-1 (or the pseudogene TRBV3-2) and TRBJ2-3, with D perhaps matching TRBD2 (6 bases). This CDR3 contains 14 residues. The V end lost 2 bases, the J end lost 2 bases, and 8 bases lay between the germline ends. Germline V lookup: CDR1 LGHDT, CDR2 YNNKEL (reference sequence). The CDR3 sequence: CASSQRDFTDTQYF. DNA for the CDR3: TGTGCCAGCAGCCAACGGGACTTCACAGATACGCAGTATTTT.

The rearrangement joins TRBV5-1 to TRBJ1-4; 7 bases align to TRBD1. V lost 0 bases to trimming and J lost 7 bases; unmatched junction nucleotides: 6. Germline CDR1 is SGHRS and CDR2 is YFSETQ. This CDR3 spans 15 amino acids. The CDR3 bases are TGCGCCAGCAGCTTGGGAAACAGGGGTGGTGAAAAACTGTTTTTT. As protein: CASSLGNRGGEKLFF.

The chain combines TRBV5-1 with TRBJ1-2, with 10 bases matching TRBD1. Trimming cost V 0 bases and J 4 bases; bases outside gene matches: 3. Germline V gene data show CDR1 as SGHRS and CDR2 as YFSETQ. The CDR3 is made up of 15 amino acids. Here the CDR3 DNA reads TGCGCCAGCAGCTTGGGGAGGGACAGGGGCTATGGCTACACCTTC. As protein: CASSLGRDRGYGYTF.

The chain couples TRBV10-3 to TRBJ2-7, with 8 bases aligning to TRBD1. The ends lost 5 bases at V and 3 bases at J; junction bases unmatched: 6. The CDR3 is 14 amino acids. Germline V gene sequence: CDR1 ENHRY, CDR2 SYGVKD. The CDR3 sequence is CAISLGQDNYEQYF. The CDR3, as DNA: TGTGCCATCAGTCTGGGACAGGACAACTACGAGCAGTACTTC.

The CDR3 sequence: CASSLESAGGPQFF. The DNA for the CDR3 is TGTGCCAGCAGCTTAGAATCTGCGGGAGGGCCACAGTTCTTC. The chain links TRBV11-2 to TRBJ2-1; 9 bases map to TRBD2. CDR1 SGHAT and CDR2 FQNNGV come from the germline V gene. The CDR3 runs 14 residues. The V and J ends lost 0 bases and 13 bases, in that order; junction bases with no gene match: 7. Together with reference TRBV11-2 and TRBJ2-1, the CDR3 gives the full variable domain: EAGVAQSPRYKIIEKRQSVAFWCNPISGHATLYWYQQILGQGPKLLIQFQNNGVVDDSQLPKDRFSAERLKGVDSTLKIQPAKLEDSAVYLCASSLESAGGPQFFGPGTRLTVL.

The chain employs TRBV5-1 and TRBJ2-3; D may be TRBD2 (6 bases). Germline V gene sequence: CDR1 SGHRS, CDR2 YFSETQ. V dropped 3 bases and J dropped 0 bases, with 23 bases sitting between them. The CDR3 length is 19 residues. For the CDR3, the DNA is TGCGCCAGCAGCTCCCCCCTTTCTGGCAGACTAGGTAGCACAGATACGCAGTATTTT. It translates to CASSSPLSGRLGSTDTQYF. Full variable domain (rest looked up from reference TRBV5-1 and TRBJ2-3): KAGVTQTPRYLIKTRGQQVTLSCSPISGHRSVSWYQQTPGQGLQFLFEYFSETQRNKGNFPGRFSGRQFSNSRSEMNVSTLELGDSALYLCASSSPLSGRLGSTDTQYFGPGTRLTVL.

The gene calls are TRBV6-1 and TRBJ2-5, with TRBD1 as a possible D gene (6 bases). Trimming took 2 bases from V and 4 from J, leaving 20 bases between them. Germline loops: CDR1 MNHNS, CDR2 SASEGT. There are 17 residues in the CDR3. CDR3 in amino acids: CASSEPPQLGARETQYF. CDR3 nucleotide sequence: TGTGCCAGCAGTGAACCGCCGCAGCTGGGGGCGCGAGAGACCCAGTACTTC.

The CDR3 region has the DNA TGTGCCAGCAGCTTCCCCGGGGTTCTCTACAATGAGCAGTTCTTC. The encoded protein is CASSFPGVLYNEQFF. The J gene is TRBJ2-1, the V gene TRBV7-9; weak D call: TRBD2 (5 bases). CDR3 length equals 15 residues. Germline CDR1 and CDR2: SEHNR and FQNEAQ (reference sequence). V shed 3 bases and J shed 3 bases, with 12 bases lying between them.